These 7 T cell receptor beta chains came from one sample sequenced in a study of blood T cell repertoires in COVID-19. The table came from immunoSEQ multiplex PCR; TCRdb's copy has only in-frame clones and leaves some out. The data hold over 200,000 clones, with under 90% observed a single time. The sequenced sample was PBMCs or T cells enriched from blood (not recorded which). Source of these receptors: a young man who had recovered from COVID-19.

This chain joins TRBV7-9 and TRBJ1-1; D not resolved. The germline gives CDR1 SEHNR, CDR2 FQNEAQ (reference sequence). The V end lost 5 bases, the J end lost 8 bases, and 12 bases lay between the germline ends. This CDR3 region has 12 residues. CDR3 DNA sequence: TGTGCCAGCAGCCGCGGGAGTGACGAAGCTTTCTTT. The encoded protein is CASSRGSDEAFF.

The genes are TRBV7-2 and TRBJ2-3; 16 bases fit TRBD2. The CDR3 is 16 amino acids. V was pared by 6 bases and J by 4 bases, with 4 bases of the junction left unmatched. Germline CDR1 and CDR2: SGHTA and FQGNSA. In DNA form, the CDR3 reads TGTGCCAGCAGGGCCGGGACTAGCGGGGGGGCAGATACGCAGTATTTT. The encoded protein is CASRAGTSGGADTQYF.

The rearrangement links TRBV11-2 to TRBJ2-1; 8 positions agree with TRBD2. The germline V gene encodes CDR1 SGHAT and CDR2 FQNNGV. The CDR3 has 15 amino acids. J gave up 7 bases and V 0 bases, and 5 bases lay outside the gene matches. The CDR3 region is CASSLDPAGVNEQFF. The DNA for the CDR3 is TGTGCCAGCAGCTTAGATCCAGCGGGAGTAAATGAGCAGTTCTTC.

J is TRBJ2-5 and V is TRBV5-1; 8 bases agree with TRBD1. The CDR3 has 15 residues. Germline values: CDR1 SGHRS, CDR2 YFSETQ. Trimming took 1 base from V and 4 from J; bases not matched to a gene: 6. DNA for the CDR3: TGCGCCAGCAGCTTGCTAGGACAGGGAGGAGAGACCCAGTACTTC. This codes for CASSLLGQGGETQYF.

This sequence joins TRBV3-1 (or the pseudogene TRBV3-2) and TRBJ2-5, with 7 positions matching TRBD2. Looked up from germline, CDR1 is LGHDT and CDR2 is YNNKEL (reference sequence). The CDR3 covers 16 residues. The V and J ends lost 4 bases and 4 bases, in that order; junction bases with no gene match: 12. The CDR3 region is CASSLAGTTERETQYF. The CDR3 DNA follows: TGTGCCAGCAGCCTCGCCGGGACTACAGAGCGAGAGACCCAGTACTTC.

The CDR3 region has the DNA TGTGCCAGCACCGGACAGGCGGGAAGCACTGAAGCTTTCTTT. Its protein is CASTGQAGSTEAFF. V and J are TRBV6-5 and TRBJ1-1; 7 bases map to TRBD1. This CDR3 is 14 amino acids long. Germline V lookup: CDR1 MNHEY, CDR2 SVGAGI. Trimming took 7 bases from V and 4 from J; bases not matched to a gene: 9.

The chain combines TRBV18 with TRBJ1-2; TRBD1 aligns across 7 bases. V shed 3 bases and J 8 bases; nucleotides not matched to a gene: 9. Germline CDR1 is KGHSH and CDR2 is LQKENI. CDR3 size: 14 residues. CDR3 amino acids: CASSPDGTAGGYTF. The CDR3 coding sequence is TGTGCCAGCTCACCGGACGGGACAGCGGGCGGCTACACCTTC.